The 8 T cell receptor beta chains presented below share a single source sample, sequenced in a study of blood T cells in healthy people across ages. For the second PCR, which ran for about 7 to 11 cycles, a sample-barcoded 5' primer and a J-beta primer mix were used. A single record per CDR3 protein comes from TCRdb applying MiXCR to the 5' RACE reads. The sample has 650,000 or so distinct CDR3 sequences; approximately 52% are singletons. Specimen: blood. The origin of the receptors is a woman of 80 years or more in good health.

In the case of this clonotype: A much bigger clone sits one base away, suggesting this may be a read error. The chain recombines TRBV10-3 with TRBJ1-5; unclear D gene. Germline CDR1 reads ENHRY; CDR2 reads SYGVKD. CDR3 length: 13 residues. In DNA form, the CDR3 reads TGTGTCATCAGAGACACAGTAAATCAGCCCCAGCATTTT. Translating gives CVIRDTVNQPQHF.

This clonotype was found many times. This chain uses TRBV29-1 with TRBJ2-1; 8 bases fit TRBD1. The V segment lost 4 bases and the J segment 3 bases; nucleotides outside the gene matches: 5. Germline loops: CDR1 SQVTM, CDR2 ANQGSEA. This CDR3 is 14 amino acids long. CDR3 loop: CSVGLDRDYNEQFF. CDR3 coding DNA: TGCAGCGTTGGCCTGGACAGGGACTACAATGAGCAGTTCTTC.

This clonotype was counted many times. V gene TRBV4-1 combines with J gene TRBJ2-1; 9 nucleotides agree with TRBD2. With 5 bases clipped from V and 15 bases from J, the junction kept 5 bases outside the gene matches. Per germline, CDR1 MGHRA and CDR2 YSYEKL. CDR3 length: 11 amino acids. CDR3 sequence reads: CASSVGLASFF. The DNA of the CDR3 is TGCGCCAGCAGCGTCGGACTAGCGTCGTTCTTC.

This clonotype was detected many times. The V and J genes are TRBV4-1 and TRBJ2-7; a possible D gene is TRBD2 (5 bases). The V end lost 4 bases, the J end lost 0 bases, and 22 bases lay between the germline ends. The V gene's germline CDR1 is MGHRA and CDR2 YSYEKL. CDR3 length: 18 amino acids. The DNA for the CDR3 is TGCGCCAGCAGCCCCCCCCTAGCCAGCGGAAAAAGCTCCTACGAGCAGTACTTC. Amino acids: CASSPPLASGKSSYEQYF.

Points on this clonotype: A read error may explain this, as a much larger clone is one base away. The rearrangement joins TRBV7-9 to TRBJ1-1; D is unclear. Per germline, CDR1 SEHNR and CDR2 FQNEAQ (reference sequence). This CDR3 region has 14 residues. CDR3 bases: TGTGCCAGCAGCTTAGGGCAAGTGAACACTAAAGCTTTCTTT. Its protein is CASSLGQVNTKAFF. Together with reference TRBV7-9 and TRBJ1-1, the CDR3 gives the full variable domain: DTGVSQNPRHKITKRGQNVTFRCDPISEHNRLYWYRQTLGQGPEFLTYFQNEAQLEKSRLLSDRFSAERPKGSFSTLEIQRTEQGDSAMYLCASSLGQVNTKAFFGQGTRLTVV.

This clonotype has at least ten counts. The chain joins TRBV11-2 to TRBJ2-7; TRBD2 might be the D (6 bases). This CDR3 is 12 amino acids long. Per germline, CDR1 SGHAT and CDR2 FQNNGV. The V and J ends lost 4 bases and 6 bases respectively, with 10 bases between them. CDR3 residues: CASSSLAPEQYF. The CDR3 nucleotides read TGTGCCAGCAGCTCTCTAGCGCCCGAGCAGTACTTC.

Worth noting for this clonotype: The germline gene is not matched at one end of the junction; a read error may be the cause. The chain joins TRBV7-9 to TRBJ2-5; D may be TRBD2 (6 bases). CDR3 length: 14 amino acids. Germline loops: CDR1 SEHNR, CDR2 FQNEAQ (reference sequence). In DNA form, the CDR3 reads TGTGCCGGCAGCTCGCTCGGACTAATCGAGACCCAGTACTTC. Translated: CAGSSLGLIETQYF.

This clonotype was detected many times. The chain is built from TRBV20-1 and TRBJ2-1; 10 bases align to TRBD2. V trimming: 5 bases; J trimming: 2 bases; junction bases outside the gene matches: 9. The CDR3 totals 16 residues. From germline, CDR1 is DFQATT and CDR2 SNEGSKA (reference sequence). The CDR3 sequence is CSALGRSGGAYNEQFF. As DNA, the CDR3 is TGCAGTGCTTTGGGAAGAAGCGGGGGGGCCTACAATGAGCAGTTCTTC.